These 15 T cell receptor beta chains came from one sample sequenced in a study of CD8 T cells in Susac syndrome. RNA amounts of about 0.5 to 1 ug underwent reverse transcription with random hexamers. Each CDR3 protein gets one entry after TCRdb re-called the immunoSEQ multiplex PCR reads with MiXCR. The sample yields 73,000 or so distinct CDR3 sequences, about 95% seen once. What was sequenced was CD8+ T cells from PBMCs. These receptors originate from a human donor with multiple sclerosis.

V is TRBV13 and J is TRBJ2-7, with 14 nucleotides matching TRBD2. With V trimmed by 3 bases and J by 7 bases, 5 bases remained unmatched. CDR1 PRHDT and CDR2 FYEKMQ come from the germline V gene (reference sequence). The CDR3 has 15 amino acids. The CDR3 nucleotides are TGTGCCAGCAGCTTCGGGACTAGCGGGAGTGGAGAGCAGTACTTC. As protein: CASSFGTSGSGEQYF.

This chain connects TRBV3-1 to TRBJ2-3, with a tentative D call TRBD2 (6 bases). CDR1 LGHDT and CDR2 YNNKEL come from the germline V gene (reference sequence). CDR3 size: 14 residues. V lost 0 bases and J lost 6, with 10 bases in between. CDR3 sequence (DNA): TGTGCCAGCAGCCAAGATGCGGGGCGGGATACGCAGTATTTT. It yields the protein CASSQDAGRDTQYF.

V gene TRBV5-1 combines with J gene TRBJ1-2; D call uncertain. CDR3 size: 14 residues. The germline V gene has CDR1 SGHRS and CDR2 YFSETQ. Trimming took off 0 bases at V and 0 bases at J, with 6 bases between the two ends. CDR3 coding DNA: TGCGCCAGCAGCTTGGAGCGGGCTAACTATGGCTACACCTTC. Amino acid sequence: CASSLERANYGYTF. The full variable domain, in which reference TRBV5-1 and TRBJ1-2 provide the parts outside the CDR3, is KAGVTQTPRYLIKTRGQQVTLSCSPISGHRSVSWYQQTPGQGLQFLFEYFSETQRNKGNFPGRFSGRQFSNSRSEMNVSTLELGDSALYLCASSLERANYGYTFGSGTRLTVV.

The rearrangement joins TRBV4-3 to TRBJ2-5, with 8 bases fitting TRBD2. Germline V lookup: CDR1 LGHNA, CDR2 YSLEER. Trimming at V came to 0 bases and at J to 2 bases, leaving 5 bases not matched to a gene. The CDR3 totals 16 residues. CDR3 loop: CASSQDLRGVQETQYF. DNA for the CDR3: TGCGCCAGCAGCCAAGATTTGCGGGGGGTACAAGAGACCCAGTACTTC.

The chain employs TRBV29-1 and TRBJ1-2; D uncertain. The CDR3 sequence is 11 residues long. Deletions cut 3 bases from V and 7 bases from J, with 9 bases between. Germline CDR1 SQVTM, CDR2 ANQGSEA. The CDR3 loop reads CSVESQSGYTF. The CDR3 DNA is TGCAGCGTTGAGTCACAGAGTGGCTACACCTTC.

The CDR3 DNA reads TGCAGCGTTGGGGCTGACAGGTTCTCCTACGAGCAGTACTTC. Translation gives CSVGADRFSYEQYF. This chain uses TRBV29-1 with TRBJ2-7, with D possibly TRBD1 on 6 matching bases. This CDR3 has 14 residues. V shed 4 bases and J shed 0 bases, with 13 bases lying between them. Germline assignment: CDR1 SQVTM and CDR2 ANQGSEA.

This clonotype occurred a few times. Here the CDR3 reads CASSYSDRTATYEQYF. In nucleotides, the CDR3 is TGTGCCAGCAGTTATAGCGACCGGACAGCCACCTACGAGCAGTACTTC. This rearrangement joins TRBV12-3 or TRBV12-4 to TRBJ2-7; D possibly corresponds to TRBD1 (6 bases). Between the trimmed V and J ends, which lost 4 bases and 2 bases, there was a span of 18 bases. CDR3 length equals 16 residues.

The chain joins TRBV28 to TRBJ1-1; possible D gene TRBD1, 6 bases. V shed 5 bases and J shed 2 bases, with 12 bases lying between them. The CDR3 totals 14 residues. CDR1 MDHEN and CDR2 SYDVKM come from the germline V gene. The CDR3 sequence: CASSIMGANTEAFF. DNA for the CDR3: TGTGCCAGCAGTATTATGGGGGCTAACACTGAAGCTTTCTTT.

This chain joins TRBV4-3 and TRBJ2-1; D is ambiguous. CDR1 is LGHNA and CDR2 is YSLEER in the germline V gene. With 1 base removed from V and 5 bases from J, the gap between germline ends came to 18 bases. The CDR3 length is 17 residues. CDR3 sequence: CASSQGSWALPNNEQFF. The CDR3 DNA follows: TGCGCCAGCAGCCAAGGTTCTTGGGCCCTCCCCAACAATGAGCAGTTCTTC.

V is TRBV4-1 and J is TRBJ2-1; a weak D match, TRBD2 (5 bases). The germline CDR1 and CDR2 sequences are MGHRA and YSYEKL. The CDR3 length is 13 residues. With 6 bases removed from V and 1 base from J, the gap between germline ends came to 7 bases. The CDR3 DNA sequence: TGCGCCAGCAGGAGCGGTTCCTACAATGAGCAGTTCTTC. Translation: CASRSGSYNEQFF.

This clonotype was counted a single time. The chain combines TRBV6-2 or TRBV6-3 with TRBJ2-5; D is uncertain. CDR1 is MNHEY and CDR2 is SVGEGT in the germline V gene. V was pared by 2 bases and J by 5 bases, with 6 bases between. The CDR3 sequence is 12 residues long. In DNA, the CDR3 is TGTGCCAGCAGTTACGGAGCGGAGACCCAGTACTTC. It specifies CASSYGAETQYF.

The chain links TRBV19 to TRBJ2-1, with a weak D call TRBD1 (6 bases). Germline V lookup: CDR1 LNHDA, CDR2 SQIVND (reference sequence). The CDR3 sequence is 14 residues long. Trimming cost V 10 bases and J 0 bases, with 13 bases left between them. In DNA, the CDR3 is TGTGCCACCCAGGGGTTGGGCTCCTACAATGAGCAGTTCTTC. Encoded protein: CATQGLGSYNEQFF.

The chain is built from TRBV29-1 and TRBJ2-5, with D tentatively TRBD1 or TRBD2 (7 bases each). Trimming took 1 base from V and 3 from J, leaving 21 bases between them. CDR1 is SQVTM and CDR2 is ANQGSEA in the germline V gene. The CDR3 consists of 17 residues. The CDR3 DNA reads as TGCAGCGTTGAAGCGGGTACGGGGGGACAGAGAGAAGAGACCCAGTACTTC. Protein: CSVEAGTGGQREETQYF.

This clonotype was seen only once. The V call is TRBV5-6, the J call TRBJ2-4; TRBD1 matches at 10 bases. With 3 bases clipped from V and 6 bases from J, the junction kept 3 bases outside the gene matches. This CDR3 spans 14 amino acids. Germline values: CDR1 SGHDT, CDR2 YYEEEE. CDR3 protein: CASSWGQGSNIQYF. In DNA form, the CDR3 reads TGTGCCAGCAGCTGGGGACAGGGGTCAAACATTCAGTACTTC. Filled out from reference TRBV5-6 and TRBJ2-4, the complete variable domain reads DAGVTQSPTHLIKTRGQQVTLRCSPKSGHDTVSWYQQALGQGPQFIFQYYEEEERQRGNFPDRFSGHQFPNYSSELNVNALLLGDSALYLCASSWGQGSNIQYFGAGTRLSVL.

CDR3 residues: CASSSEVDSYNEQFF. CDR3 nucleotides: TGTGCCAGCAGCTCCGAGGTAGACTCCTACAATGAGCAGTTCTTC. J is TRBJ2-1 and V is TRBV7-9; D is undetermined. V lost 4 bases to trimming and J lost 0 bases, with 10 bases between them. The CDR3 sequence is 15 residues long. CDR1 and CDR2 from the germline V gene are SEHNR and FQNEAQ (reference sequence).